The 23 T cell receptor beta chains in this list originate from one sample, sequenced in a study of blood T cell repertoires in COVID-19. Data came from immunoSEQ multiplex PCR; TCRdb stores just in-frame clones and leaves some out. The repertoire holds under 35,000 clones, roughly 88% seen once, with 6.5% to 8.5% in the top ten. Sequencing was carried out using peripheral blood. These receptors were taken from a woman aged 50 to 60 with active COVID-19.

Here the CDR3 reads CASSFVREGGLFF. CDR3 in DNA: TGTGCCAGCAGTTTTGTACGGGAGGGGGGACTGTTTTTT. This chain connects TRBV28 to TRBJ1-4, with a tentative D call TRBD1 (6 bases). Trimming took 3 bases from V and 13 from J, leaving 15 bases between them. There are 13 residues in the CDR3. Germline-derived CDR1 and CDR2 are MDHEN and SYDVKM.

The genes are TRBV27 and TRBJ1-6; D is uncertain. The CDR3 length is 13 residues. V dropped 5 bases and J dropped 14 bases, with 16 bases sitting between them. Germline V gene data show CDR1 as MNHEY and CDR2 as SMNVEV (reference sequence). The CDR3 region is CASSPARGRSLHF. CDR3 nucleotide sequence: TGTGCCAGCAGTCCCGCCCGGGGAAGGTCCCTCCACTTT.

The V call is TRBV6-5, the J call TRBJ2-7; a possible D gene is TRBD2 (6 bases). CDR1 is MNHEY and CDR2 is SVGAGI in the germline V gene. Trimming took 1 base from V and 6 from J, leaving 7 bases between them. This CDR3 region has 12 residues. The CDR3 DNA sequence: TGTGCCAGCAGTTACTGGCGGGGCGAGCAGTACTTC. Translating it yields CASSYWRGEQYF.

Here the CDR3 DNA reads TGTGCCAGCAGCTTAGCGGGGGACTTTTACAATGAGCAGTTCTTC. Protein product: CASSLAGDFYNEQFF. The V and J genes are TRBV7-2 and TRBJ2-1, with D tentatively TRBD2 (6 bases). V gave up 0 bases and J gave up 4 bases, with 10 bases separating them. Germline CDR1 and CDR2: SGHTA and FQGNSA. The CDR3 has 15 amino acids.

This chain connects TRBV30 to TRBJ2-7; the match to TRBD1 covers 12 bases. The CDR3 is 12 amino acids. J lost 7 bases, V lost 8 bases, and 6 bases had no gene match. Germline V CDR1 and CDR2: GTSNPN, SVGIG (reference sequence). CDR3 protein: CALGDRGREQYF. CDR3 coding DNA: TGTGCCCTCGGGGACAGGGGGCGAGAGCAGTACTTC.

The V call is TRBV7-2, the J call TRBJ2-7; D is unresolved. Germline V gene lookup returns CDR1 SGHTA and CDR2 FQGNSA. V shed 5 bases and J shed 4 bases, with 21 bases lying between them. The CDR3 has 16 amino acids. CDR3 DNA sequence: TGTGCCAGCAGCCTTTTATCGGGTTACTCGAGTTACGAGCAGTACTTC. Its translation: CASSLLSGYSSYEQYF.

The chain employs TRBV5-4 and TRBJ2-7; TRBD1 matches at 7 bases. V was pared by 4 bases and J by 2 bases, with 6 bases of the junction left unmatched. The CDR3 is 14 amino acids. The V gene's germline CDR1 is SGHNT and CDR2 YYREEE (reference sequence). The CDR3 reads CASSPGDSPYEQYF. The CDR3 coding sequence is TGTGCCAGCAGCCCCGGGGACAGCCCCTACGAGCAGTACTTC.

This clone was detected once. The J gene is TRBJ2-1, the V gene TRBV28, with no clear D. CDR3 size: 14 residues. Per the germline V gene, CDR1 is MDHEN and CDR2 is SYDVKM. With 5 bases removed from V and 0 bases from J, the gap between germline ends came to 8 bases. CDR3 DNA: TGTGCCAGCAGTCCGTCTTTCTCCTACAATGAGCAGTTCTTC. Residues: CASSPSFSYNEQFF.

This sequence joins TRBV4-1 and TRBJ2-7; the D gene is possibly TRBD1 (5 bases). The germline gives CDR1 MGHRA, CDR2 YSYEKL. V lost 0 bases and J lost 0, with 9 bases in between. This CDR3 has 15 residues. CDR3 DNA: TGCGCCAGCAGCCAAGACAGGGCACTCTCCTACGAGCAGTACTTC. This codes for CASSQDRALSYEQYF.

V and J are TRBV18 and TRBJ2-1; TRBD2 aligns across 9 bases. The CDR3 contains 15 residues. V trimming: 3 bases; J trimming: 4 bases; junction bases outside the gene matches: 4. Germline V gene lookup returns CDR1 KGHSH and CDR2 LQKENI. This chain's CDR3 is CASSPSLAGYNEQFF. The CDR3 nucleotides read TGTGCCAGCTCACCGTCGCTAGCGGGATACAATGAGCAGTTCTTC.

The rearrangement joins TRBV27 to TRBJ2-1; TRBD1 agrees at 8 bases. The germline V gene has CDR1 MNHEY and CDR2 SMNVEV (reference sequence). Trimming cost V 3 bases and J 7 bases; bases outside gene matches: 5. CDR3 length equals 14 residues. Here the CDR3 DNA reads TGTGCCAGCAGTTTCCAGGGGGCGCGTAATGAGCAGTTCTTC. Its protein is CASSFQGARNEQFF.

V is TRBV11-2 and J is TRBJ2-3, with 13 positions matching TRBD2. This CDR3 has 17 amino acids. The germline V gene encodes CDR1 SGHAT and CDR2 FQNNGV. V shed 5 bases, J shed 3 bases, and the junction held 8 bases outside the gene matches. CDR3 loop: CASSAGLAGAGTDTQYF. The CDR3 DNA is TGTGCCAGCAGCGCCGGACTAGCGGGAGCAGGAACAGATACGCAGTATTTT.

The chain has TRBV28 and TRBJ1-4; the D gene is possibly TRBD1 (6 bases). There are 15 residues in the CDR3. V was pared by 7 bases and J by 2 bases, with 14 bases between. The germline CDR1 and CDR2 sequences are MDHEN and SYDVKM. CDR3 sequence reads: CASTSGRGTNEKLFF. CDR3 coding DNA: TGTGCCAGCACCTCAGGGAGGGGGACTAATGAAAAACTGTTTTTT. The whole variable domain, remainder taken from reference TRBV28 and TRBJ1-4, is DVKVTQSSRYLVKRTGEKVFLECVQDMDHENMFWYRQDPGLGLRLIYFSYDVKMKEKGDIPEGYSVSREKKERFSLILESASTNQTSMYLCASTSGRGTNEKLFFGSGTQLSVL.

The chain recombines TRBV20-1 with TRBJ2-2, with 10 nucleotides matching TRBD2. The germline V gene encodes CDR1 DFQATT and CDR2 SNEGSKA (reference sequence). The ends lost 3 bases at V and 6 bases at J; junction bases unmatched: 10. CDR3 size: 16 residues. The CDR3 coding sequence is TGCAGTGCTAGTCCCAGCGGGAGGGCGGTGCCCGGGGAGCTGTTTTTT. It specifies CSASPSGRAVPGELFF.

The rearrangement uses TRBV4-2 and TRBJ2-2; D is uncertain. V was shortened by 2 bases and J by 1 base, with 8 bases between the two germline ends. Per germline, CDR1 LGHNA and CDR2 YNFKEQ. The length of the CDR3 is 15 residues. As DNA, the CDR3 is TGTGCCAGCAGCCAACTTACAGAGAACACCGGGGAGCTGTTTTTT. Translating gives CASSQLTENTGELFF.

The chain recombines TRBV11-2 with TRBJ2-1; the match to TRBD2 covers 9 bases. V shed 7 bases, J shed 4 bases, and the junction held 11 bases outside the gene matches. CDR1 is SGHAT and CDR2 is FQNNGV in the germline V gene. The CDR3 is 16 residues long. CDR3 loop: CASIPAGGRRYNEQFF. CDR3 sequence (DNA): TGTGCCAGCATCCCAGCGGGAGGTCGGAGGTACAATGAGCAGTTCTTC.

This clone was seen more than once but under ten times. The genes are TRBV3-1 (or the pseudogene TRBV3-2) and TRBJ1-5; tentative D call: TRBD1 (6 bases). The CDR3 spans 16 residues. V lost 1 base and J 6 bases, leaving 16 bases between the germline ends. CDR1 and CDR2 from the germline V gene are LGHDT and YNNKEL (reference sequence). The CDR3 protein is CASSQGGQGIAQPQHF. For the CDR3, the DNA is TGTGCCAGCAGCCAAGGGGGGCAGGGGATAGCTCAGCCCCAGCATTTT.

This chain links TRBV7-8 with TRBJ1-2, with 7 bases that match TRBD1. Germline CDR1 is SGHVS and CDR2 is FQNEAQ. V trimming: 5 bases; J trimming: 5 bases; junction bases outside the gene matches: 5. The CDR3 totals 13 residues. The CDR3 region is CASSEGARYGYTF. CDR3 sequence (DNA): TGTGCCAGCAGCGAGGGGGCGCGGTATGGCTACACCTTC.

V is TRBV6-1 and J is TRBJ1-6, with 8 bases identical to TRBD1. Germline V gene sequence: CDR1 MNHNS, CDR2 SASEGT. V dropped 3 bases and J dropped 7; count of bases not matched to a gene: 2. The CDR3 covers 14 residues. The CDR3 sequence: CASSDRGPNSPLHF. The CDR3 nucleotides are TGTGCCAGCAGTGACAGGGGGCCCAATTCACCCCTCCACTTT.

V usage is TRBV27 and J usage is TRBJ2-5, with a tentative D call TRBD2 (5 bases). CDR1 is MNHEY, CDR2 SMNVEV, per germline (reference sequence). The CDR3 runs to 14 residues. V gave up 2 bases and J gave up 5 bases, with 12 bases separating them. The CDR3 sequence is CASSLTGVRETQYF. The CDR3, as DNA: TGTGCCAGCAGTTTAACCGGGGTTAGGGAGACCCAGTACTTC.

The J gene is TRBJ2-3, the V gene TRBV27; 7 nucleotides line up with TRBD1. Trimming cost V 3 bases and J 5 bases; bases outside gene matches: 8. Germline CDR1 MNHEY, CDR2 SMNVEV (reference sequence). CDR3 length: 15 amino acids. CDR3 bases: TGTGCCAGCAGTTTGACAGGGTCCCCGGGAGATACGCAGTATTTT. The encoded protein is CASSLTGSPGDTQYF.

The rearrangement links TRBV2 to TRBJ2-2; 7 bases map to TRBD1. J gave up 2 bases and V 6 bases, and 3 bases lay outside the gene matches. The CDR3 extends over 14 amino acids. The germline gives CDR1 SNHLY, CDR2 FYNNEI. The CDR3 DNA is TGTGCCAGCAGGGGGACAGATAACACCGGGGAGCTGTTTTTT. This sequence encodes CASRGTDNTGELFF.

J is TRBJ2-7 and V is TRBV24-1; 7 nucleotides match TRBD2. V shed 5 bases and J 0 bases; nucleotides not matched to a gene: 6. Germline CDR1 KGHDR, CDR2 SFDVKD. CDR3 length equals 15 residues. CDR3 protein: CATSVSSGNSYEQYF. The CDR3 bases are TGTGCCACCAGTGTGTCTAGCGGTAACTCCTACGAGCAGTACTTC.